This T cell receptor beta chain was profiled in a study of monozygotic twins with inflammatory bowel disease. TCRdb reanalyzed the 5' RACE reads, giving one entry per CDR3 protein sequence and no DNA. Its table records about 210,000 distinct CDR3 sequences. The CDR3 is 15 amino acids. The clonotype comes from a human donor with ulcerative colitis or Crohn's disease, or a healthy co-twin of an affected twin (not recorded which). This chain connects TRBV12-3 or TRBV12-4 to TRBJ2-3; absent DNA, TCRdb's TRBD2 call cannot be checked. Material for sequencing was blood. The CDR3 sequence: CATLRTNEVTDTQYF.